This TCR beta chain was observed in a study of T cells in Graves' hyperthyroidism and ophthalmopathy. In the case of this clonotype: A junction end diverges from the germline sequence, so it may reflect a read error.

There were TCR beta CDR3 regions amplified from RNA transcripts. In the first-round RT-PCR of the TCR CDR3, the HTBI primer set was used. TCRdb itself ran the multiplex PCR reads through MiXCR, one entry per CDR3 protein. Of 800,000 or so distinct CDR3 sequences detected, roughly 40% appear once; the ten largest clones hold around 9.3%. Input material: blood. The receptor was isolated from a man between 18 and 35 years old with Graves' hyperthyroidism.

The CDR3 is CAISYSAGIEETQYF. The DNA for the CDR3 is TGTGCCATCAGTTACTCCGCAGGGATTGAAGAGACCCAGTACTTC. The chain links TRBV6-5 to TRBJ2-5, with a weak D call TRBD1 (5 bases). Germline CDR1 is MNHEY and CDR2 is SVGAGI. The CDR3 runs to 15 residues.